This record concerns one TCR beta chain sequence. TCRdb's copy holds only in-frame clones and misses some; the assay was immunoSEQ multiplex PCR. The sample holds some 65,000 clones, roughly 80% seen once. This entry comes from a study of control samples from healthy donors and cancer patients. V lost 2 bases and J lost 0, with 4 bases in between. This CDR3 has 13 residues. The V call is TRBV12-3 or TRBV12-4, the J call TRBJ1-1; no clear D gene. The source material was PBMCs. The receptor was derived from a woman between 50 and 59 years old with lung cancer. This CDR3 reads CASSLRLNTEAFF. CDR3 sequence (DNA): TGTGCCAGCAGTTTACGCTTGAACACTGAAGCTTTCTTT.